This T cell receptor (beta chain) is from a study of CDR3 diversity in severe acne. Trimming took off 4 bases at V and 1 base at J, with 9 bases between the two ends. Germline V lookup: CDR1 DFQATT, CDR2 SNEGSKA (reference sequence). The CDR3 consists of 13 residues. TCRdb processed the PCR reads anew with MiXCR; each CDR3 protein has one entry. Here the sample spans about 84,000 distinct CDR3 sequences, 45% to 65% being singletons. The sequence was obtained from a male donor in good health, without acne. The rearrangement joins TRBV20-1 to TRBJ2-3; possible D gene TRBD2, 6 bases. Sequenced material: blood. CDR3: CSATSAGTDTQYF. The CDR3 DNA reads as TGCAGTGCTACTAGCGCCGGCACAGATACGCAGTATTTT.